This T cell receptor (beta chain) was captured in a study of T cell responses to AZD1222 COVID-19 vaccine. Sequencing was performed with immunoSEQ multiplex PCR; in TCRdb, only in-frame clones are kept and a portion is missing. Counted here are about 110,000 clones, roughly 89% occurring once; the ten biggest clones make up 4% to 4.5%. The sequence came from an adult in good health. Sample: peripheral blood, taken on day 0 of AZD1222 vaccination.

In DNA, the CDR3 is TGTGCCTGGAGTGAGGACAGGTATGAGGCTGAAGCTTTCTTT. This sequence encodes CAWSEDRYEAEAFF. The chain links TRBV30 to TRBJ1-1; 7 positions match TRBD1. CDR1 and CDR2 from the germline V gene are GTSNPN and SVGIG (reference sequence). The J segment lost 6 bases and the V segment lost 1 base, leaving 8 bases of the junction unmatched. This CDR3 comprises 14 residues.